The rows below give T cell receptor beta chains drawn from one sample of a study of T cells of healthy individuals. MiXCR was run by TCRdb on the 5' RACE reads, yielding one entry per CDR3 protein. The sample has 100,000 or so distinct CDR3 sequences, 17% seen once. The receptors here all came from a human donor in good health. The CDR3 runs from the conserved cysteine through the conserved F or W. Where a row states a size, it is once, few, many or the class of an expanded clone; other rows omit it.

many,TRBJ1-1,TRBV7-8,CASSKQTGVTEAFF
.,TRBJ1-6,TRBV7-9,CASRTSTGNSPLHF
.,TRBJ2-2,TRBV5-1,CASSWGLTGELFF
.,TRBJ1-1,TRBV28,CASRSQPNTEAFF
.,TRBJ2-1,TRBV7-9,CASSFPTGGQGINEQFF
many,TRBJ2-2,TRBV20-1,CSASPSPGELFF
few,TRBJ2-1,TRBV4-2,CASSQMGGLAGGGNEQFF
.,TRBJ2-3,TRBV20-1,CSARVQGASTDTQYF
.,TRBJ1-6,TRBV30,CAWRQNSGTGANSPLHF
many,TRBJ1-6,TRBV9,CASSVDGRNRSPLHF
.,TRBJ2-2,TRBV28,CASSVGGQGGELFF
many,TRBJ2-7,TRBV7-9,CASSPGQGLDEQYF
.,TRBJ2-4,TRBV5-6,CASSSGRTHRQYF
few,TRBJ2-4,TRBV9,CASSATSGNIQYF
few,TRBJ2-5,TRBV20-1,CSAGTGTGWETQYF
.,TRBJ2-7,TRBV20-1,CSARETSGYYEQYF
many,TRBJ2-4,TRBV12-3/TRBV12-4,CASSFVVGTIEGEAKNIQYF
once,TRBJ2-7,TRBV29-1,CSVVGLALLPSYEQYF
.,TRBJ2-1,TRBV25-1,CASRDREYNEQFF
many,TRBJ2-7,TRBV6-2/TRBV6-3,CASRRDFSYEQYF
many,TRBJ2-3,TRBV20-1,CSASRDRGRDTQYF
.,TRBJ2-3,TRBV19,CASTPTERISTDTQYF
few,TRBJ2-1,TRBV7-9,CASSFVTSGEQFF
many,TRBJ1-1,TRBV6-1,CASSVGVVVTEAFF
.,TRBJ2-7,TRBV21-1,CASSSAWTLAEQYF
.,TRBJ2-1,TRBV2,CASSVRASYNEQFF
many,TRBJ1-6,TRBV5-1,CASSLDGSNSPLHF
few,TRBJ2-2,TRBV28,CASTFEELFF
.,TRBJ2-7,TRBV23-1,CASPPPGQGTYEQYF
.,TRBJ2-1,TRBV4-3,CASSQDIGGLTLGRIYNEQFF
once,TRBJ1-6,TRBV5-1,CASSGGTGSSYNSPLHF
.,TRBJ2-3,TRBV20-1,CSASGVATDTQYF